This T cell receptor beta chain was obtained from a study of shared clonotypes between healthy human individuals. Across the whole study: The plates for each donor numbered three CD4 naive, three CD4 memory, two CD8 naive and one CD8 memory.

Findings and limits, study-wide: With several donors compared, around 5% of naive CD4 clonotypes were shared. Relative to memory subsets, naive subsets generally showed larger estimated richness.

CDR1 MNHEY and CDR2 SMNVEV come from the germline V gene (reference sequence). The V gene lost 5 bases and the J gene lost 2 bases, with 10 bases spanning the gap. The CDR3 extends over 13 amino acids. Sequencing used immunoSEQ multiplex PCR; TCRdb keeps in-frame clones, though not all of them. In the table there are about 600,000 clones, roughly 96% of which are singletons. Comments on this clone: Its matching antigen is unknown.

CD8 cells classed as naive were CD45RO-negative and positively selected for CCR7, excluding terminally differentiated effector memory CD45RA+ cells. This TCR came from a woman under 40 in good health. Material for sequencing was naive CD8+ T cells sorted from blood. The rearrangement joins TRBV27 to TRBJ2-7, with D unclear. The CDR3 DNA reads as TGTGCCAGCAGTCCCGGATTCACCTACGAGCAGTACTTC. It specifies CASSPGFTYEQYF.